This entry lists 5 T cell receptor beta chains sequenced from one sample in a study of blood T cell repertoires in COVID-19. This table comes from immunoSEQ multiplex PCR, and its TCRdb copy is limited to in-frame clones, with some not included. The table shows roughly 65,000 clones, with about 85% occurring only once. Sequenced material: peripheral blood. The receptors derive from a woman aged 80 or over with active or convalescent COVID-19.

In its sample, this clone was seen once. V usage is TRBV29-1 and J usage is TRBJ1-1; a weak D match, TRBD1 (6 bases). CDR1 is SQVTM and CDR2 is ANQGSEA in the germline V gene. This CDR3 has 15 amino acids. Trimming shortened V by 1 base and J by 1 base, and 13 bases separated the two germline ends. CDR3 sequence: CSVEGYRERNTEAFF. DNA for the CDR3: TGCAGCGTTGAAGGTTACAGGGAGCGGAACACTGAAGCTTTCTTT.

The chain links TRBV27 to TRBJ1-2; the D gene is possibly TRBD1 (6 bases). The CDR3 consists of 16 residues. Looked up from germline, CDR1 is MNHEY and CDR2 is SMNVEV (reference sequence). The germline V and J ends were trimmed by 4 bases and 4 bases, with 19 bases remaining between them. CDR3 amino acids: CASSWTANFPFYGYTF. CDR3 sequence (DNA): TGTGCCAGCAGTTGGACAGCCAACTTTCCCTTCTATGGCTACACCTTC.

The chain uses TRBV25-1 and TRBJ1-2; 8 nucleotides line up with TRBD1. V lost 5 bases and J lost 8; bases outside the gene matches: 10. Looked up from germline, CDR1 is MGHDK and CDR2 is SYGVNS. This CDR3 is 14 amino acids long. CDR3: CASSQGQGLDGYTF. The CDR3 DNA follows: TGTGCCAGCAGTCAAGGACAGGGTTTGGACGGCTACACCTTC.

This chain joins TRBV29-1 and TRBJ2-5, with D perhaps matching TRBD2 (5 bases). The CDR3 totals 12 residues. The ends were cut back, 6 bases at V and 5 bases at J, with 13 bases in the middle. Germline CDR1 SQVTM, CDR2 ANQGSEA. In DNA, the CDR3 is TGCAGCGTCAAGGAGGCGGAGGAGACCCAGTACTTC. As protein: CSVKEAEETQYF.

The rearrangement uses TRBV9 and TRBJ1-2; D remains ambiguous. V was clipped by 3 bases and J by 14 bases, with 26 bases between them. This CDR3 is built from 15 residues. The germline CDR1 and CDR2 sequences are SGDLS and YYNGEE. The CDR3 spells CASSGRDREPSVRTF. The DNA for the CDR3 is TGTGCCAGCAGCGGAAGAGACCGAGAACCCTCTGTGAGGACCTTC.